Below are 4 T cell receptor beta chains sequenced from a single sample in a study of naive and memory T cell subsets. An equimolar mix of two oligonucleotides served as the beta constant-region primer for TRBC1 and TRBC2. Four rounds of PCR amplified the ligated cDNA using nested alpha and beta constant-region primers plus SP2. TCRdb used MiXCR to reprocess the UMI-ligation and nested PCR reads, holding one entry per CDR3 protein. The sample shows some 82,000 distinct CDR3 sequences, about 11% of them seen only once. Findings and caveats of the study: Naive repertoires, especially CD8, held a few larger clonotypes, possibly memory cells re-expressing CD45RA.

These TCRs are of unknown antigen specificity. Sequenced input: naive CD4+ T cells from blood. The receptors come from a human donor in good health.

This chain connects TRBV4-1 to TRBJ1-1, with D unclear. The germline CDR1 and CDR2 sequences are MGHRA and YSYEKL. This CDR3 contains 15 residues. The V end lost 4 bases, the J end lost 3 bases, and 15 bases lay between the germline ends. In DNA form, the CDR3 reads TGCGCCAGCAGCCCCCGCGTTCCCTCGGACACTGAAGCTTTCTTT. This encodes CASSPRVPSDTEAFF.

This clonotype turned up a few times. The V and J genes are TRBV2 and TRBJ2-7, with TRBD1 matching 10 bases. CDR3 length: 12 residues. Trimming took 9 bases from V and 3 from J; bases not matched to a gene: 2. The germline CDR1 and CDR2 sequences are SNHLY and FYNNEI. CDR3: CARGTGDYEQYF. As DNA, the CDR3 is TGTGCCAGGGGGACAGGGGACTACGAGCAGTACTTC. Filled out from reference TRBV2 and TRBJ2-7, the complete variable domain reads EPEVTQTPSHQVTQMGQEVILRCVPISNHLYFYWYRQILGQKVEFLVSFYNNEISEKSEIFDDQFSVERPDGSNFTLKIRSTKLEDSAMYFCARGTGDYEQYFGPGTRLTVT.

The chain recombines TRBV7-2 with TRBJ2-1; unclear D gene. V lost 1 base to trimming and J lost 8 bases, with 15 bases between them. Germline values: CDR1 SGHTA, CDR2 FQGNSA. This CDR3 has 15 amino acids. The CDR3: CASSLGMTARDEQFF. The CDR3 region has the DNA TGTGCCAGCAGCTTAGGCATGACCGCACGAGATGAGCAGTTCTTC.

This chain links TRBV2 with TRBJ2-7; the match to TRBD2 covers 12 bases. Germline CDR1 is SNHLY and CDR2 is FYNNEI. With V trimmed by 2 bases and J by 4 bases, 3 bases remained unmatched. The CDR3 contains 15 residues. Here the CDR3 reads CASSETGLAGYEQYF. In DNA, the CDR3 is TGTGCCAGCAGTGAAACGGGACTAGCGGGTTACGAGCAGTACTTC.